The next 14 T cell receptor beta chains were all read from a single sample in a study of blood T cell repertoires in COVID-19. The protocol was immunoSEQ multiplex PCR, while the TCRdb copy is restricted to in-frame clones and leaves out a portion. The top ten hold roughly 13% of the sample, which has 70,000 to 95,000 clones, more than 85% seen once. Sequenced material: peripheral blood. The source is a man between 65 and 80 years old with active or convalescent COVID-19.

This chain uses TRBV28 with TRBJ1-2; TRBD1 matches at 10 bases. CDR3 length: 17 residues. The J segment lost 4 bases and the V segment lost 2 bases, leaving 10 bases of the junction unmatched. CDR1 MDHEN and CDR2 SYDVKM come from the germline V gene. CDR3 nucleotide sequence: TGTGCCAGCAGTTTAGGGGGGACAGGGGCGACTCCCTATGGCTACACCTTC. Protein: CASSLGGTGATPYGYTF.

The chain joins TRBV7-9 to TRBJ2-5; perhaps TRBD1 as D (6 bases). The V end was cut by 5 bases, the J end by 2 bases, with 9 bases between. The CDR3 runs 13 residues. Germline V CDR1 and CDR2: SEHNR, FQNEAQ (reference sequence). CDR3 DNA sequence: TGTGCCAGCAGCCGTGGACAGCAAGAGACCCAGTACTTC. The encoded protein is CASSRGQQETQYF.

The chain couples TRBV6-7 to TRBJ1-5; 9 bases map to TRBD1. Being an ORF, TRBV6-7 has a function that is uncertain. Trimming removed 4 bases from V and 2 bases from J; junction bases left unmatched: 6. The CDR3 sequence is 16 residues long. The CDR3 here is CASSFRDRVRNQPQHF. The CDR3 DNA follows: TGTGCCAGCAGTTTCCGGGACAGGGTCCGCAATCAGCCCCAGCATTTT.

This clone was detected only once. This rearrangement joins TRBV18 to TRBJ1-1, with 8 bases that match TRBD1. The germline gives CDR1 KGHSH, CDR2 LQKENI. V shed 3 bases and J 4 bases; nucleotides not matched to a gene: 13. The CDR3 is 17 amino acids. The CDR3 protein is CASSPLNTGGGSTEAFF. DNA of the CDR3: TGTGCCAGCTCACCGTTGAATACAGGGGGAGGATCCACTGAAGCTTTCTTT.

The genes are TRBV7-8 and TRBJ2-7; 9 bases line up with TRBD1. With 6 bases clipped from V and 4 bases from J, the junction kept 4 bases outside the gene matches. The germline V gene has CDR1 SGHVS and CDR2 FQNEAQ. This CDR3 has 13 residues. CDR3 region: CASSYRGRYEQYF. CDR3 DNA sequence: TGTGCCAGCAGTTACAGGGGGCGTTACGAGCAGTACTTC.

The chain joins TRBV19 to TRBJ1-5; a weak D match, TRBD1 (5 bases). V lost 8 bases and J 1 base, leaving 15 bases between the germline ends. Germline V gene sequence: CDR1 LNHDA, CDR2 SQIVND (reference sequence). The CDR3 extends over 15 amino acids. CDR3 residues: CASGGLLISNQPQHF. The CDR3 DNA sequence: TGTGCCAGTGGGGGACTTTTGATAAGCAATCAGCCCCAGCATTTT.

The chain joins TRBV19 to TRBJ1-1; 9 bases line up with TRBD1. Germline assignment: CDR1 LNHDA and CDR2 SQIVND (reference sequence). J was trimmed by 7 bases and V by 8 bases; bases with no gene match: 5. The CDR3 consists of 12 residues. CDR3 DNA: TGTGCCAGTGGACAGGGGTTCGGTGAAGCTTTCTTT. Translated, it gives CASGQGFGEAFF.

This sequence joins TRBV7-2 and TRBJ2-1; 16 nucleotides align to TRBD2. This CDR3 is built from 16 residues. J gave up 12 bases and V 5 bases, and 10 bases lay outside the gene matches. Germline-derived CDR1 and CDR2 are SGHTA and FQGNSA. As DNA, the CDR3 is TGTGCCAGCAGCCTGGGACTAGCGGGAGGGCGCGTTGGGCAGTTCTTC. The encoded protein is CASSLGLAGGRVGQFF.

This chain joins TRBV5-1 and TRBJ2-5; 15 bases line up with TRBD2. The ends lost 4 bases at V and 1 base at J; junction bases unmatched: 8. Germline V CDR1 and CDR2: SGHRS, YFSETQ. The CDR3 length is 18 residues. The CDR3 bases are TGCGCCAGCAGCCTAGGACTAGCGGGAGGGCGGGGCCAAGAGACCCAGTACTTC. This translates into CASSLGLAGGRGQETQYF.

Remarks on this clone: Other DNA sequences within the sample encode an identical CDR3. This chain uses TRBV27 with TRBJ1-2; TRBD1 is a possible D gene (6 bases). V lost 5 bases to trimming and J lost 0 bases, with 10 bases between them. Germline CDR1 reads MNHEY; CDR2 reads SMNVEV (reference sequence). The CDR3 spans 14 residues. This CDR3 reads CASSRQAANYGYTF. CDR3 in DNA: TGTGCCAGCAGTCGACAGGCCGCTAACTATGGCTACACCTTC.

The rearrangement links TRBV29-1 to TRBJ2-1; D unclear. The CDR3 is made up of 10 amino acids. Germline loops: CDR1 SQVTM, CDR2 ANQGSEA. The V gene lost 1 base and the J gene lost 9 bases, with 4 bases spanning the gap. CDR3 amino acids: CSVEAFEQFF. CDR3 sequence (DNA): TGCAGCGTTGAAGCCTTTGAGCAGTTCTTC.

The chain carries TRBV28 and TRBJ1-6, with D hard to call. The CDR3 has 15 amino acids. V shed 6 bases and J shed 1 base, with 10 bases lying between them. Per the germline V gene, CDR1 is MDHEN and CDR2 is SYDVKM. The CDR3 loop reads CASRSSLSYNSPLHF. CDR3 nucleotide sequence: TGTGCCAGCAGATCCTCCTTATCCTATAATTCACCCCTCCACTTT.

The chain links TRBV5-6 to TRBJ1-1; D not resolved. This CDR3 region has 13 residues. The V gene's germline CDR1 is SGHDT and CDR2 YYEEEE. Trimming stripped 2 bases from V and 4 bases from J, with 9 bases between. In DNA, the CDR3 is TGTGCCAGCAGCTTAATAGGAGGCACTGAAGCTTTCTTT. This encodes CASSLIGGTEAFF.

Written as DNA, the CDR3 is TGTGCCACCAGGGAGACAGGCATGAACACTGAAGCTTTCTTT. Its translation: CATRETGMNTEAFF. The chain has TRBV24-1 and TRBJ1-1, with D possibly matching TRBD1 (6 bases). The ends were cut back, 7 bases at V and 0 bases at J, with 11 bases in the middle. This CDR3 is 14 amino acids long. Per the germline V gene, CDR1 is KGHDR and CDR2 is SFDVKD.